This T cell receptor beta chain was found in a study of blood T cell repertoires in COVID-19. Whole-study context: Both acute and convalescent COVID-19 samples were obtained from the United States, Italy and Spain. PBMCs, B-cell-depleted T cells, or T cells provided the cDNA or gDNA that made up the material.

Germline CDR1 is SGDLS and CDR2 is YYNGEE. With 2 bases clipped from V and 4 bases from J, the junction kept 8 bases outside the gene matches. The CDR3 spans 16 residues. The table came from immunoSEQ multiplex PCR; TCRdb's copy has only in-frame clones and leaves some out. Here the sample spans roughly 70,000 clones, 88% being singletons. The origin of this receptor is a woman between 70 and 85 years old with acute or convalescent COVID-19. The sequencing sample was made of peripheral blood. V usage is TRBV9 and J usage is TRBJ2-2; the match to TRBD2 covers 7 bases. Here the CDR3 reads CASSVPGGSRTGELFF. CDR3 bases: TGTGCCAGCAGCGTCCCCGGCGGGAGCCGCACCGGGGAGCTGTTTTTT.